This is a list of T cell receptor beta chains from one sample in a study of cytomegalovirus exposure and HLA in healthy donors. Generated by immunoSEQ multiplex PCR, the TCRdb table keeps only in-frame clones and is missing some. The sample contains about 88,000 clones, 65% to 85% of which appear only once. The sample consisted of PBMCs. These receptors were taken from a man aged 25 to 40 in good health and CMV-seronegative. Both conserved end residues are part of each CDR3. The D gene is left open where the match is weak. A row's size may be missing; if present it is once, few, many or a size class.

>TRBJ2-2|TRBV5-1|TRBD2|NA
TGCGCCAGCACCCCGGGGGGGAACACCGGGGAGCTGTTTTTT
CASTPGGNTGELFF
>TRBJ1-2|TRBV11-2|NA|once
TGTGCCAGCAGCCCGATCCGGGAGATTCGCCGCTATGGCTACACCTTC
CASSPIREIRRYGYTF
>TRBJ1-5|TRBV2|NA|NA
TGTGCCAGCCTGAGGACAGCCGATCAGCCCCAGCATTTT
CASLRTADQPQHF
>TRBJ1-2|TRBV14|TRBD1|NA
TGTGCCAGCAGCCAAAGGACAGGGAGAAATGACTATGGCTACACCTTC
CASSQRTGRNDYGYTF
>TRBJ2-7|TRBV7-6|NA|NA
TGTGCCAGCAGCTTATCTAGCCCTCCGTCCTACGAGCAGTACTTC
CASSLSSPPSYEQYF
>TRBJ2-5|TRBV5-4|NA|NA
TGTGCCAGCAGCTTGAACATAGAGACCCAGTACTTC
CASSLNIETQYF
>TRBJ1-1|TRBV9|NA|NA
TGTGCCAGCAGCGTAGTGCTCGGGAATGAAGCTTTCTTT
CASSVVLGNEAFF
>TRBJ2-7|TRBV5-1|NA|NA
TGCGCCAGCAGCCAAAACGCAGGGGGGCACGAGCAGTACTTC
CASSQNAGGHEQYF
>TRBJ1-1|TRBV20-1|NA|NA
TGCAGTGCTAAGGGAGCGCTGGCGGCTTTCTTT
CSAKGALAAFF
>TRBJ2-1|TRBV28|TRBD2|NA
TGTGCCAGCAGCATGGGAGGGAACTCCTACAATGAGCAGTTCTTC
CASSMGGNSYNEQFF
>TRBJ1-2|TRBV4-3|NA|NA
TGCGCCAGCAGCCAAGGCCCCGGTGGACTAGTCCCCAGAAAGGATGGCTACACCTTC
CASSQGPGGLVPRKDGYTF
>TRBJ2-3|TRBV19|TRBD1|NA
TGTGCCAGCAGTAGGGGGCATGGCACAGATACGCAGTATTTT
CASSRGHGTDTQYF
>TRBJ1-2|TRBV7-8|NA|few
TGTGCCAGCAGCTTACCAGGGAACTATGGCTACACCTTC
CASSLPGNYGYTF
>TRBJ2-7|TRBV10-3|TRBD1|NA
TGTGCCATCACCCAGACAGGGCGATCCACGGAGCAGTACTTC
CAITQTGRSTEQYF
>TRBJ2-1|TRBV7-9|NA|NA
TGTGCCAGCAGCTTAGCTGGGGCAGGCTCCTACAATGAGCAGTTCTTC
CASSLAGAGSYNEQFF
>TRBJ1-1|TRBV19|NA|NA
TGTGCCAGTAGCCTTACAAGGAACACTGAAGCTTTCTTT
CASSLTRNTEAFF
>TRBJ1-1|TRBV27|NA|NA
TGTGCCAGCAGTCCCCAGGGACAGAACACTGAAGCTTTCTTT
CASSPQGQNTEAFF
>TRBJ2-7|TRBV7-2|NA|NA
TGTGCCAGCAGCTTAGCGCTAGTCCTAGTCCCCTACGAGCAGTACTTC
CASSLALVLVPYEQYF
>TRBJ1-1|TRBV18|TRBD1|NA
TGTGCCAGCTCACCTATGGGACAGGGGGCTAACACTGAAGCTTTCTTT
CASSPMGQGANTEAFF
>TRBJ1-1|TRBV5-1|NA|few
TGCGCCAGCAGCGAGATGGACACTGAAGCTTTCTTT
CASSEMDTEAFF
>TRBJ2-7|TRBV2|NA|once
TGTGCCAGCAGTGGCCGGGACACGTACGAGCAGTACTTC
CASSGRDTYEQYF
>TRBJ2-1|TRBV7-9|TRBD1|once
TGTGCCAGCAGACGACAGGGGCCGTACAATGAGCAGTTCTTC
CASRRQGPYNEQFF
>TRBJ1-4|TRBV6-5|NA|few
TGTGCCAGCAGACTCGGGATCGGGGAAAAACTGTTTTTT
CASRLGIGEKLFF
>TRBJ1-3|TRBV11-3|NA|NA
TGTGCCAGCAGCGGAAGACAGGCGAGCTCTGGAAACACCATATATTTT
CASSGRQASSGNTIYF
>TRBJ2-2|TRBV2|TRBD1|NA
TGTGCCAGCCTCTTAACCGGGACAGGGGCTATCACCGGGGAGCTGTTTTTT
CASLLTGTGAITGELFF
>TRBJ2-1|TRBV5-4|TRBD2|NA
TGTGCCAGCAGCTTGCCGACTAGCGGGGGGGACAATGAGCAGTTCTTC
CASSLPTSGGDNEQFF
>TRBJ1-6|TRBV19|NA|NA
TGTGCCAGTAGCCCCTCCGGGACTTATAATTCACCCCTCCACTTT
CASSPSGTYNSPLHF
>TRBJ2-7|TRBV27|NA|NA
TGTGCCAGCAGTTTGTCACAGTCCTACGAGCAGTACTTC
CASSLSQSYEQYF
>TRBJ1-1|TRBV4-2|TRBD1|NA
TGTGCCAGCAGCCCTAACAGGGGGGACACTGAAGCTTTCTTT
CASSPNRGDTEAFF
>TRBJ2-7|TRBV4-2|TRBD2|NA
TGTGCCAGCAGCCAAGAGATCGTGGGACTAGCGGGGGGCTACTCCTACGAGCAGTACTTC
CASSQEIVGLAGGYSYEQYF
>TRBJ1-3|TRBV11-3|TRBD1|NA
TGTGCCAGCAGCCCTGGACAGGGGCCGGGAAACACCATATATTTT
CASSPGQGPGNTIYF
>TRBJ1-6|TRBV14|TRBD1|NA
TGTGCCAGCAGCCTTATGAGACAGGGAAATTCACCCCTCCACTTT
CASSLMRQGNSPLHF
>TRBJ1-4|TRBV9|NA|few
TGTGCCAGCAGCTCGGCGGGGGAAGTAAGGGAAAAACTGTTTTTT
CASSSAGEVREKLFF
>TRBJ2-1|TRBV11-2|NA|NA
TGTGCCAGCAGCTCACTACTACGGGGGGCGCCAGGGAATGAGCAGTTCTTC
CASSSLLRGAPGNEQFF
>TRBJ1-2|TRBV7-9|NA|NA
TGTGCCAGCAGCTTAGCGCGGGTAGGGAACTATGGCTACACCTTC
CASSLARVGNYGYTF
>TRBJ2-2|TRBV25-1|TRBD1|NA
TGTGCCAGCAGTCAGGGGGCTACCGGGGAGCTGTTTTTT
CASSQGATGELFF
>TRBJ1-5|TRBV30|NA|NA
TGTGCCTGGAGTGCCCTAGGGGATCAGCCCCAGCATTTT
CAWSALGDQPQHF
>TRBJ2-2|TRBV5-1|TRBD2|NA
TGCGCCAGCAGCCTGGGACTAGCGGGGGTTACCGGGGAGCTGTTTTTT
CASSLGLAGVTGELFF
>TRBJ1-3|TRBV5-1|NA|few
TGCGCCAGCAGCTTGGGGACAGTCCTAAACACCATATATTTT
CASSLGTVLNTIYF
>TRBJ2-2|TRBV5-4|NA|NA
TGTGCCAGCAGCTTGGAGTTCGGGGGGGAGCTGTTTTTT
CASSLEFGGELFF
>TRBJ1-1|TRBV28|TRBD1|NA
TGTGCCAGCAGGAATGACAGGGGGCGCAAGCCTGAAGCTTTCTTT
CASRNDRGRKPEAFF
>TRBJ2-3|TRBV6-1|NA|NA
TGTGCCAGCAGTGAACGGGTTTCTAGCACAGATACGCAGTATTTT
CASSERVSSTDTQYF
>TRBJ1-2|TRBV13|TRBD1|NA
TGTGCCAGCAGCACAGGACAGGGGACGAGCGGCTACACCTTC
CASSTGQGTSGYTF
>TRBJ2-7|TRBV7-9|NA|NA
TGTGCCAGCAGCTTCTCTGCGGATATCTCAATCATACCCTACGAGCAGTACTTC
CASSFSADISIIPYEQYF
>TRBJ1-1|TRBV19|NA|few
TGTGCCAGTGTGGGGGGGAGCGACACTGAAGCTTTCTTT
CASVGGSDTEAFF
>TRBJ1-1|TRBV6-5|NA|few
TGTGCCAGCAGTTACTCTGCAACAGCTCCGAACACTGAAGCTTTCTTT
CASSYSATAPNTEAFF
>TRBJ1-1|TRBV20-1|NA|NA
TGCAGTGCTAGAGAGGCCACTGAAGCTTTCTTT
CSAREATEAFF
>TRBJ1-3|TRBV18|NA|NA
TGTGCCAGCTCACCTCAGGACACCATATATTTT
CASSPQDTIYF
>TRBJ2-6|TRBV5-8|NA|NA
TGTGCCAGCAGCTACCGGGACTCCCGCTCTGGGGCCAACGTCCTGACTTTC
CASSYRDSRSGANVLTF
>TRBJ2-3|TRBV6-5|NA|few
TGTGCCAGCAGCTCGGCAGGTCTTACGCAGTATTTT
CASSSAGLTQYF
>TRBJ2-1|TRBV7-9|TRBD1|NA
TGTGCCAGCAGCTTAGACGGGACAGGGGGCGGGGAGCAGTTCTTC
CASSLDGTGGGEQFF
>TRBJ1-1|TRBV5-4|NA|NA
TGTGCCAGCAGCCCCGGCCCCGGCAGGGAGAACACTGAAGCTTTCTTT
CASSPGPGRENTEAFF
>TRBJ1-4|TRBV2|NA|few
TGTGCCAGCAGAACCGGGACAACACTAGAAAAACTGTTTTTT
CASRTGTTLEKLFF
>TRBJ1-2|TRBV7-2|NA|once
TGTGCCAGCAGCTTAAGAGATTTCGGGATGGGGTTCCATGGCTACACCTTC
CASSLRDFGMGFHGYTF
>TRBJ1-6|TRBV6-1|TRBD1|NA
TGTGCCAGCAGTGCCGGGACAGGGGATTATTCACCCCTCCACTTT
CASSAGTGDYSPLHF
>TRBJ1-3|TRBV7-9|TRBD1|NA
TGTGCCAGCAGCTTGGGACAGGGAAAGTCTGGAAACACCATATATTTT
CASSLGQGKSGNTIYF
>TRBJ1-5|TRBV19|TRBD1|NA
TGTGCCAGTAGGGAGACAGGGGTCAGTAATCAGCCCCAGCATTTT
CASRETGVSNQPQHF